One and the same sample provided the 3 T cell receptor beta chains below, sequenced in a study of cytomegalovirus exposure and HLA in healthy donors. TCRdb's table, derived via immunoSEQ multiplex PCR, lists solely in-frame clones and lacks some. The data show fewer than 200,000 clones, about 95% seen once. The specimen sequenced was PBMCs. The source is a woman between 18 and 29 years old in good health and CMV-seronegative.

The rearrangement links TRBV4-3 to TRBJ1-1; TRBD1 aligns across 12 bases. Trimming removed 0 bases from V and 5 bases from J; junction bases left unmatched: 7. CDR3 size: 17 residues. Germline CDR1 LGHNA, CDR2 YSLEER. CDR3 loop: CASSQDSGTGGWTEAFF. Written as DNA, the CDR3 is TGCGCCAGCAGCCAAGATTCCGGGACAGGGGGCTGGACTGAAGCTTTCTTT.

This chain connects TRBV27 to TRBJ2-3; no definite D call. This CDR3 has 12 amino acids. Trimming removed 5 bases at V and 8 bases at J, with 11 bases between. Germline V gene lookup returns CDR1 MNHEY and CDR2 SMNVEV (reference sequence). The CDR3 reads CASSGRSATQYF. DNA for the CDR3: TGTGCCAGCAGTGGCCGCTCCGCTACGCAGTATTTT.

The rearrangement uses TRBV29-1 and TRBJ2-3, with D possibly TRBD2 on 6 matching bases. Trimming shortened V by 5 bases and J by 5 bases, and 17 bases separated the two germline ends. This CDR3 is 14 amino acids long. CDR1 is SQVTM and CDR2 is ANQGSEA in the germline V gene. The CDR3 DNA is TGCAGCGTTTCCGGGCTAGCGCTAAGAGATACGCAGTATTTT. It encodes CSVSGLALRDTQYF.